The clone carrying this TCR beta chain was observed many times. Germline V gives CDR1 DFQATT, CDR2 SNEGSKA (reference sequence). Trimming at V came to 7 bases and at J to 7 bases, leaving 13 bases not matched to a gene. This CDR3 contains 13 residues. This sample's time point: after trial treatment. Treatment in this sample: LDRT plus nivolumab, ipilimumab, low-dose cyclophosphamide and aspirin (RACIN trial). Nivolumab, ipilimumab, aspirin, low-dose cyclophosphamide and low-dose radiotherapy were given to donors. This sample is part of a study of low-dose radiotherapy and immunotherapy resistance in tumors. As for the study in general: Per fraction, Cohort 1 was given 0.5 Gy every 2 weeks, for a total of 6.5 Gy. Aspirin was taken orally by patients at 300 mg daily for four cycles from cycle 1 day 1. Both drugs were delivered intravenously to patients (nivolumab 240 mg every two weeks and ipilimumab 1 mg/kg every six weeks).

Priming of first-strand cDNA relied on TRAV- and TRBV-specific primers (covering alpha and beta chains). TCR amplification used 20 to 25 PCR cycles, a constant-region primer and a V-primer adapter. Using its own MiXCR run on the reads, TCRdb lists one record per CDR3 protein. The sample includes tens of thousands of distinct CDR3 sequences, 20% to 25% of them seen just once. This sample comprised PBMCs, obtained after low-dose radiotherapy plus immunotherapy. This chain links TRBV20-1 with TRBJ2-7; TRBD1 aligns across 7 bases. The receptor was derived from a female donor with ovarian cancer. CDR3 loop: CSGHGTVPREQYF. The CDR3 nucleotides read TGCAGTGGTCACGGGACAGTCCCCCGGGAGCAGTACTTC.